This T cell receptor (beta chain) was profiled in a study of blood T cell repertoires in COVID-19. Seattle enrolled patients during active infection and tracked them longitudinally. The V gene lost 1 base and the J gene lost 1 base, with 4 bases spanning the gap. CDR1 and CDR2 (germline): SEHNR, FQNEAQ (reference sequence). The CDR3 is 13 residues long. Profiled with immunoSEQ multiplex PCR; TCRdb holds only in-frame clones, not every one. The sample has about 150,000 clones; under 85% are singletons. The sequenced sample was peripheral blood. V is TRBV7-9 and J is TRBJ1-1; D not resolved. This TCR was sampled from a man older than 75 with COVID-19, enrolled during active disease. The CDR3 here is CASSLGENTEAFF. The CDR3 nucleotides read TGTGCCAGCAGCTTAGGAGAGAACACTGAAGCTTTCTTT.